Here is one T cell receptor (beta chain) with its context. This clone was counted a few times. Its antigen specificity is not known. The input lacks base qualities; no much larger clone sits a single base away. The data stem from a study of persistence of HIV-infected CD4 T cells (dated by TCRdb to the early 2020s). Background on the whole study: The study isolated CMV- and HIV-1 Gag-responding CD4+ T cells from ART-treated individuals to examine antigen-driven clonal expansion of HIV-1-infected cells. The clonality of all cells in each sorted population was assessed by TCRbeta sequencing, whereas the clonality of infected cells was assessed by proviral sequencing. Peripheral blood samples of up to 180 mL were obtained at multiple time points, with the exception of a couple of participants, for whom leukapheresis was performed at a single time point. Cross-participant TCR cluster analysis included under ten participants for CMV and six or seven participants for Gag. The median time the participants had spent on suppressive ART was over 7 years. Overall results and qualifications from the work: Within the same sorted populations, how oligoclonal the TCRs were correlated with how oligoclonal the proviruses were. Only a small number of individuals took part in the study, and only a limited range of antigens was tested. TCRbeta richness in CMV- and Gag-responding cells was significantly lower than in anti-CD3/anti-CD28-responding cells; CMV-responding cells had higher oligoclonality than CD3/CD28-stimulated and Gag-responding cells. Restriction of bulk TCR analyses to the rare CMV-responding cells that actually carried HIV-1 proviruses was not possible. Enrichment of degenerate expanded CDR3beta sequences was found in antigen-responding cells, suggesting convergent selection of CD4+ responses to CMV and Gag.

TCRbeta repertoires were sequenced from genomic DNA with the immunoSEQ hsTCRB assay version 4 in survey mode. For TCRbeta sequencing, genomic DNA was diluted to roughly 11 ng/uL, and up to 1 ug was used per sample. The authors processed their data as follows. TCRbeta data analysis was done in ImmunoSeq Analyzer 3.0, and diversity was calculated on productive nucleotide rearrangements. Using the Immunarch R package, lower-bound TCR diversity was estimated with the improved Chao index and clonality was estimated with the Gini coefficient. Nucleotide rearrangements that differed but encoded the same CDR3beta amino acid sequence were counted as separate clonotypes. TCRbeta sequences significantly enriched in antigen-responding cells relative to anti-CD3/anti-CD28-activated cells were identified by differential abundance analysis. TCRs were clustered by predicted peptide-MHC specificity with GLIPH2, both within individual participants and across merged participant data sets. In TCRdb, the immuneACCESS table is reduced to in-frame sequences with V and J assigned. These tables do not hold every clone; where another copy was compared, an unresolved V gene accounts for under half, and the others remain unexplained. The DNA gave D and trimming, while V, J and clone size come from that table. This sample comprises approximately 34,000 clones, around 82% of them detected only once. The ten largest clones represent over 15% of the sample.

CDR1 KGHSH and CDR2 LQKENI are derived from the germline V gene. Counted from cysteine to phenylalanine, this CDR3 has 13 amino acids. Only the CDR3 DNA is retained, 39 bases long and in frame from the first base. Trimming leaves V shorter by 5 bases and J shorter by 3 bases, with the junction holding 4 bases beyond the gene matches. This specimen's treatment or condition label, per the study, means: suppressive antiretroviral therapy. Cells were stimulated with a pool of overlapping HIV-1 Gag 15-mer peptides at approximately 0.92 ug per peptide per mL. Memory populations depleted of antigen-responding cells were obtained by sorting nonresponding CD40L-negative CD69-negative CD45RO-high memory CD4+ T cells. Participants were HIV-1-infected adults who started suppressive ART during chronic infection. Plasma HIV-1 RNA had been undetectable (below 50 copies/mL) in participants for at least 4 years. To be included, participants needed a CD4+ T cell count above 400 cells/uL and a positive CMV serology. Before stimulation, PBMCs were isolated using density centrifugation and depleted of CD8+ T cells. For roughly 19 hours, CD8-depleted PBMCs were stimulated with anti-CD28/CD49d costimulation, a CD40-blocking antibody, and enfuvirtide, which was added to prevent new infections. Cells were sorted on a Beckman Coulter MoFlo Legacy or XDP sorter, with propidium iodide excluding dead cells. For samples with more than one million cells, genomic DNA was extracted with the QIAamp DNA Mini Kit, and for all other samples the Quick-DNA Microprep Kit was used.

This clonotype originated in an adult woman with HIV who was CMV-seropositive. The rearrangement combines TRBV18 with TRBJ2-7, with 7 bases in between that match TRBD1. Sample: CD4+ T cells sorted from PBMCs after roughly 18-hour stimulation, taken from a patient who received antiretroviral therapy. The sample's cell subset or site label is to be understood as: CD40L-CD69- CD45RO-high memory CD4 T cells not responding to Gag peptides. The CDR3 region has the sequence CASSRGQNYEQYF. The DNA sequence is TGTGCCAGCTCAAGGGGACAGAACTACGAGCAGTACTTC.